This TCR beta chain was recovered during a study of T cells after yellow fever vaccination. CDR3 length: 15 amino acids. Germline V gene sequence: CDR1 SGHVS, CDR2 FNYEAQ. Unmatched junction bases numbered 1, after V lost 3 bases and J lost 0 bases. TCRdb ran MiXCR on the 5' RACE reads and lists one entry per CDR3 protein. The data contain approximately 110,000 distinct CDR3 sequences, nearly 7.5% of them singletons. This clonotype showed up many times. The J gene is TRBJ2-1, the V gene TRBV7-6; 8 bases align to TRBD1. The sequencing used CD4+ T cells sorted from PBMCs, collected about 10 days after the first yellow fever vaccination. The receptor was derived from a young man who received the YFV17D yellow fever vaccine. Here the CDR3 reads CASSFGQGSYNEQFF. The CDR3 bases are TGTGCCAGCAGCTTCGGACAGGGCTCCTACAATGAGCAGTTCTTC.